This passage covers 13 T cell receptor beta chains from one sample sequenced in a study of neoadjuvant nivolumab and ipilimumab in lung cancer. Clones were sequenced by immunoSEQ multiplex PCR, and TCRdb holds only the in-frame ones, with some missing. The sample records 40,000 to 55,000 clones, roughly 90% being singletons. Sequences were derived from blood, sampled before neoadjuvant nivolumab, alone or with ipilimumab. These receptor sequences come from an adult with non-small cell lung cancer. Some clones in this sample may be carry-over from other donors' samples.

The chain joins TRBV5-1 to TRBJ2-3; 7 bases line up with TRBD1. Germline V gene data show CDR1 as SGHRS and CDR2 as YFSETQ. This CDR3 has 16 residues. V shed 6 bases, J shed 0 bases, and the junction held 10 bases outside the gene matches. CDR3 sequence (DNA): TGCGCCAGCACCCCCCCTACAGGGGTTAGCACAGATACGCAGTATTTT. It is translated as CASTPPTGVSTDTQYF.

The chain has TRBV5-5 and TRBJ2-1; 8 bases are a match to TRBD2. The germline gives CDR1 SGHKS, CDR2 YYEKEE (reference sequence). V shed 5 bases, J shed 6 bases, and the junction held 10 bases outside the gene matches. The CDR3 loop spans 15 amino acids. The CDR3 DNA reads TGTGCCAGCAGTCCCAGCGGGGGCCCCTTCAATGAGCAGTTCTTC. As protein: CASSPSGGPFNEQFF.

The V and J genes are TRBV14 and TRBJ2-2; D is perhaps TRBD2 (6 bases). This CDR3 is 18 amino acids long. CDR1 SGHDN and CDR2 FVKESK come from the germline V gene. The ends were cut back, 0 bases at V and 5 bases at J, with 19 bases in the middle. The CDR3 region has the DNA TGTGCCAGCAGCCAAGAAAGGGTAAGGCGGGAAGGGACCGGGGAGCTGTTTTTT. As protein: CASSQERVRREGTGELFF.

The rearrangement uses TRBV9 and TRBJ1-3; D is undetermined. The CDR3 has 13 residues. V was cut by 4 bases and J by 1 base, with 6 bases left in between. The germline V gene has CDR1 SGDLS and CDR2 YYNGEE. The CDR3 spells CASSPQSGNTIYF. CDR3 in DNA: TGTGCCAGCAGCCCACAGTCTGGAAACACCATATATTTT. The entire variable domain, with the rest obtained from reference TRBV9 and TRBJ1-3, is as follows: DSGVTQTPKHLITATGQRVTLRCSPRSGDLSVYWYQQSLDQGLQFLIQYYNGEERAKGNILERFSAQQFPDLHSELNLSSLELGDSALYFCASSPQSGNTIYFGEGSWLTVV.

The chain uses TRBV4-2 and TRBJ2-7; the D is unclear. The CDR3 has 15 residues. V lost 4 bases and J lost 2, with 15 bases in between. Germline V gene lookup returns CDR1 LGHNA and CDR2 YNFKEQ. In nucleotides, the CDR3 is TGTGCCAGCAGCCCTTTCCCCGGGCAGGCCTACGAGCAGTACTTC. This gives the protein CASSPFPGQAYEQYF.

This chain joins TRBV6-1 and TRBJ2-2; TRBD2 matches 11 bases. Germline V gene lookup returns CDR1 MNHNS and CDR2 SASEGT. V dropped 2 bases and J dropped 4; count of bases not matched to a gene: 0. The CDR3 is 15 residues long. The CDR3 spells CASSETSGSTGELFF. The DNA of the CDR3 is TGTGCCAGCAGTGAAACTAGCGGGAGCACCGGGGAGCTGTTTTTT.

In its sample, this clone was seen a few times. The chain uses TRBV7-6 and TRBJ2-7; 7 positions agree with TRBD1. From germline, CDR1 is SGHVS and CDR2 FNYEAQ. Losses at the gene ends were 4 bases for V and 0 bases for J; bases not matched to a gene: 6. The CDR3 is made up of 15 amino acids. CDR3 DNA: TGTGCCAGCAGCTCCCTGACAGGGAGCTCCTACGAGCAGTACTTC. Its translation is CASSSLTGSSYEQYF.

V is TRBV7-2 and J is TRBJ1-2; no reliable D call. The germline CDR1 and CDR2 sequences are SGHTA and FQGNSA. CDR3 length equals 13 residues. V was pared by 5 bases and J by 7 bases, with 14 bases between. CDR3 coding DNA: TGTGCCAGCAGCGCACTCCGGGTCCGTGGCTACACCTTC. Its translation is CASSALRVRGYTF. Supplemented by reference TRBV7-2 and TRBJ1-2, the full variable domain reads GAGVSQSPSNKVTEKGKDVELRCDPISGHTALYWYRQSLGQGLEFLIYFQGNSAPDKSGLPSDRFSAERTGGSVSTLTIQRTQQEDSAVYLCASSALRVRGYTFGSGTRLTVV.

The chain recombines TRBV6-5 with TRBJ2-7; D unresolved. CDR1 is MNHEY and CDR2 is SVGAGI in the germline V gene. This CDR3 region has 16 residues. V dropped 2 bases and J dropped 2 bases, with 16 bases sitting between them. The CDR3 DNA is TGTGCCAGCAGTTACCTCTCGACTCTTGGAACCTACGAGCAGTACTTC. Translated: CASSYLSTLGTYEQYF.

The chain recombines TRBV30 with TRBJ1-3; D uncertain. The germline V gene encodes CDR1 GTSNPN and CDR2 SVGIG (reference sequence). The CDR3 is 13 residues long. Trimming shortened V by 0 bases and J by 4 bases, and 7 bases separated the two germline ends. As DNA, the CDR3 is TGTGCCTGGAGTGTTGGCAGGGGAAACACCATATATTTT. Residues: CAWSVGRGNTIYF.

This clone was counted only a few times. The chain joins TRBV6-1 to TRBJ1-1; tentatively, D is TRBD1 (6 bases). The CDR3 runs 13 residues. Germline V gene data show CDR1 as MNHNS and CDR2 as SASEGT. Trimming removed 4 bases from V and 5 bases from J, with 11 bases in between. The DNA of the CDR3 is TGTGCCAGCAGTGTACAGGGTGGGACTGAAGCTTTCTTT. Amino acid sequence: CASSVQGGTEAFF.

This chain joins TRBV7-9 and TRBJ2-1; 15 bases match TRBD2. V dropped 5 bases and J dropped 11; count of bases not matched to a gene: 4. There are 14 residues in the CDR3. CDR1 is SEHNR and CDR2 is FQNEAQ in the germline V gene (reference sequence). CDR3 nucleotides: TGTGCCAGCAGCATGGGACTAGCGGGAGGTAAGCAGTTCTTC. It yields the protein CASSMGLAGGKQFF.

Here the CDR3 DNA reads TGTGCCAGCAGCCAAGATGCTCAGGGTGGAAACACCATATATTTT. Translating gives CASSQDAQGGNTIYF. The chain carries TRBV4-2 and TRBJ1-3; possible D gene TRBD1, 5 bases. CDR1 is LGHNA, CDR2 YNFKEQ, per germline. V lost 0 bases and J lost 3, with 9 bases in between. The CDR3 runs to 15 residues.